The sequence of this T cell receptor beta chain was determined in a study of OX40 agonist ivuxolimab in advanced cancers. The study, taken as a whole, reports: The study found that CD8+ T cells averaged more expanded clones than CD4+. Antigen specificity remained undetermined for the expanded peripheral T cells. By week 6 at 0.1 to 3.0 mg/kg, blood CD4+ and CD8+ T cells had expanded clonally. Among patients with partial responses at 0.1-3.0 mg/kg, clonal expansion was among the lowest.

Data came from immunoSEQ multiplex PCR; TCRdb stores just in-frame clones and leaves some out. Of tens of thousands of clones listed, over 80% are singletons. A note on this clone: Its matching antigen is unknown.

The CDR3 sequence is 14 residues long. The germline CDR1 and CDR2 sequences are LGHNA and YSLEER. V was cut by 0 bases and J by 6 bases, with 12 bases left in between. The source of this sequence is an adult with an advanced solid tumor such as melanoma, head and neck, liver or kidney cancer. J is TRBJ2-7 and V is TRBV4-3, with D unresolved. The sample here was CD4+ or CD8+ T cells sorted from blood, taken in a trial of the OX40 agonist ivuxolimab. DNA for the CDR3: TGCGCCAGCAGCCAAGATGAATTAGGGCCCGAGCAGTACTTC. Encoded protein: CASSQDELGPEQYF.